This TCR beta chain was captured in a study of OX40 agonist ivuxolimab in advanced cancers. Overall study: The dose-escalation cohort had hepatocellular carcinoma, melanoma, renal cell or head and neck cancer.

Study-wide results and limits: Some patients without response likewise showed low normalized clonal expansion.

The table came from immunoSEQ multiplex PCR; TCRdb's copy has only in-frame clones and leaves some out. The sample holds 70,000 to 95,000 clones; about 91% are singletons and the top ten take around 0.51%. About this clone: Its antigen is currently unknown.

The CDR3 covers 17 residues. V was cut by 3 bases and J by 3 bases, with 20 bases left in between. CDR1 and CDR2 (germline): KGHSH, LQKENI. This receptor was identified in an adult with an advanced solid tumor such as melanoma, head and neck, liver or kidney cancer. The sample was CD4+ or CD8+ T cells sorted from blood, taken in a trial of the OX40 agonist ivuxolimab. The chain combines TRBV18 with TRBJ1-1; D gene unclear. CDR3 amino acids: CASSPPVLLQEDTEAFF. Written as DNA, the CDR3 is TGTGCCAGCTCACCTCCAGTATTATTACAAGAGGACACTGAAGCTTTCTTT.